What follows are 13 T cell receptor beta chains derived from one specimen sequenced in a study of T cells after yellow fever vaccination. Via MiXCR, TCRdb re-called the 5' RACE reads, giving one row per CDR3 protein. The sample includes hundreds of thousands of distinct CDR3 sequences, roughly 12% of them seen just once. The material sequenced was PBMCs, taken on the day of the yellow fever booster vaccination. Receptors were obtained from a man aged 25-45 years who received the YFV17D yellow fever vaccine.

This clonotype was seen more than once but under ten times. The chain combines TRBV6-2 or TRBV6-3 with TRBJ2-7; possibly TRBD1 for D (6 bases). The CDR3 covers 14 residues. The germline gives CDR1 MNHEY, CDR2 SVGEGT. The V and J ends lost 5 bases and 2 bases respectively, with 13 bases between them. DNA for the CDR3: TGTGCCAGCAGTCCTATCGCAGGGGCCTACGAGCAGTACTTC. Encoded protein: CASSPIAGAYEQYF.

The chain joins TRBV5-1 to TRBJ2-3, with TRBD1 as a possible D gene (6 bases). The germline V and J ends were trimmed by 4 bases and 0 bases, with 15 bases remaining between them. CDR3 length: 16 amino acids. CDR1 is SGHRS, CDR2 YFSETQ, per germline. CDR3 in amino acids: CASSLTQGRSTDTQYF. In DNA form, the CDR3 reads TGCGCCAGCAGCCTAACACAGGGTCGAAGCACAGATACGCAGTATTTT.

This clonotype has a handful of counts. The chain recombines TRBV25-1 with TRBJ2-5, with 8 bases lining up with TRBD1. The CDR3 is made up of 14 amino acids. J was trimmed by 5 bases and V by 4 bases; bases with no gene match: 6. Per germline, CDR1 MGHDK and CDR2 SYGVNS. The CDR3 loop is CASSASGGYETQYF. CDR3 in DNA: TGTGCCAGCAGTGCTTCAGGGGGCTACGAGACCCAGTACTTC.

This clonotype has a count of ten or more. This chain joins TRBV4-2 and TRBJ1-1; 8 bases are shared with TRBD1. The germline CDR1 and CDR2 sequences are LGHNA and YNFKEQ. J gave up 4 bases and V 2 bases, and 6 bases lay outside the gene matches. The CDR3 covers 15 residues. CDR3 residues: CASSQRTGSGTEAFF. The DNA of the CDR3 is TGTGCCAGCAGCCAACGGACAGGGTCGGGCACTGAAGCTTTCTTT.

The chain has TRBV2 and TRBJ1-2; 11 bases map to TRBD1. This CDR3 region has 18 residues. Germline lookup yields CDR1 SNHLY and CDR2 FYNNEI. The J segment lost 1 base and the V segment lost 5 bases, leaving 12 bases of the junction unmatched. In DNA, the CDR3 is TGTGCCAGCAGTCAAACCGGGACAGGGGGGTTACGTAACTATGGCTACACCTTC. This sequence encodes CASSQTGTGGLRNYGYTF.

The sample holds a few counts of this clonotype. V and J are TRBV5-1 and TRBJ2-1, with TRBD2 matching 10 bases. Trimming took 2 bases from V and 8 from J; bases not matched to a gene: 4. Germline CDR1 and CDR2: SGHRS and YFSETQ. The CDR3 consists of 14 residues. The CDR3 DNA reads TGCGCCAGCAGCTTAACTAGCGGGACCCATGAGCAGTTCTTC. It translates to CASSLTSGTHEQFF.

This clonotype was detected a few times. The chain has TRBV12-3 or TRBV12-4 and TRBJ2-5; D not resolved. This CDR3 region has 12 residues. Trimming cost V 3 bases and J 5 bases, with 7 bases left between them. The DNA of the CDR3 is TGTGCCAGCAGTTTCGTCAGGGAGACCCAGTACTTC. It yields the protein CASSFVRETQYF.

This clonotype was seen more than once but under ten times. The chain uses TRBV13 and TRBJ2-1; possibly TRBD2 for D (5 bases). Germline loops: CDR1 PRHDT, CDR2 FYEKMQ (reference sequence). The V and J ends lost 5 bases and 9 bases respectively, with 8 bases between them. The CDR3 is 11 residues long. CDR3 bases: TGTGCCAGCAGCCTCCTAGCTGAGCAGTTCTTC. It specifies CASSLLAEQFF.

CDR3 nucleotide sequence: TGCAGTGCTACCCCGGTAGATGAGCAGTTCTTC. It codes for CSATPVDEQFF. The chain joins TRBV20-1 to TRBJ2-1; no reliable D call. CDR3 size: 11 residues. The V end lost 4 bases, the J end lost 8 bases, and 9 bases lay between the germline ends. Germline V lookup: CDR1 DFQATT, CDR2 SNEGSKA (reference sequence).

This clonotype has at least ten counts. The genes are TRBV4-1 and TRBJ2-1; D not certain. Trimming removed 0 bases at V and 10 bases at J, with 13 bases between. The CDR3 consists of 14 residues. The germline V gene encodes CDR1 MGHRA and CDR2 YSYEKL. This CDR3 is CASSQEWWSREQFF. CDR3 sequence (DNA): TGCGCCAGCAGCCAAGAGTGGTGGTCTAGGGAGCAGTTCTTC.

This chain uses TRBV6-1 with TRBJ2-7, with D perhaps TRBD2 (6 bases). Deletions cut 6 bases from V and 3 bases from J, with 12 bases between. The V gene's germline CDR1 is MNHNS and CDR2 SASEGT. The CDR3 is made up of 13 amino acids. CDR3 region: CASRRLVSYEQYF. The CDR3 DNA reads TGTGCCAGCAGGCGACTAGTCAGCTACGAGCAGTACTTC.

The V gene is TRBV12-3 or TRBV12-4, the J gene TRBJ1-5, with 7 nucleotides matching TRBD1. This CDR3 comprises 16 residues. After removal of 4 bases from V and 3 bases from J, the junction contained 9 bases not matched to a gene. The CDR3 DNA sequence: TGTGCCAGCAGTTCAGGCCCGGGACAGTTCAATCAGCCCCAGCATTTT. As protein: CASSSGPGQFNQPQHF.

This chain connects TRBV18 to TRBJ1-5, with D uncertain. V lost 3 bases to trimming and J lost 7 bases, with 16 bases between them. This CDR3 spans 15 amino acids. The V gene's germline CDR1 is KGHSH and CDR2 LQKENI. The CDR3 DNA sequence: TGTGCCAGCTCACCGGGGTCTTCCCGAATCCAGCCCCAGCATTTT. Encoded protein: CASSPGSSRIQPQHF.